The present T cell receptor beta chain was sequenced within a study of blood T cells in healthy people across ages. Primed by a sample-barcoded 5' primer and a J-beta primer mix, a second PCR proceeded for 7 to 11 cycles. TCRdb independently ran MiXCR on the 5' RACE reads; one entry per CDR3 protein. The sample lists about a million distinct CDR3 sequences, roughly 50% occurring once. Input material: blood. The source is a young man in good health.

The CDR3 DNA sequence: TGTGCCAGCAGCCAACTTCCACACCTAAGCTCCTACAATGAGCAGTTCTTC. Protein product: CASSQLPHLSSYNEQFF. The chain carries TRBV4-2 and TRBJ2-1; D not resolved. This CDR3 comprises 17 residues. CDR1 is LGHNA, CDR2 YNFKEQ, per germline. Trimming removed 2 bases at V and 0 bases at J, with 14 bases between.